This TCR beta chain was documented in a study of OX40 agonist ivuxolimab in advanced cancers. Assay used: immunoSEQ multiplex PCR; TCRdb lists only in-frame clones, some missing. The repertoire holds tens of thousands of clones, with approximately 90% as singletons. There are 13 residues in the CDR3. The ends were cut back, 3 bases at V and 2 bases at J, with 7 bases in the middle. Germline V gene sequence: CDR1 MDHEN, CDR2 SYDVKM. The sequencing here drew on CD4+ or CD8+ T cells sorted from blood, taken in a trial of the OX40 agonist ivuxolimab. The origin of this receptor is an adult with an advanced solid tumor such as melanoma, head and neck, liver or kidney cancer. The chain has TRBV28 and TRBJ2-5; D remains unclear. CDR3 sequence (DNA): TGTGCCAGCAGTTTCCTCCTACAAGAGACCCAGTACTTC. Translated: CASSFLLQETQYF.